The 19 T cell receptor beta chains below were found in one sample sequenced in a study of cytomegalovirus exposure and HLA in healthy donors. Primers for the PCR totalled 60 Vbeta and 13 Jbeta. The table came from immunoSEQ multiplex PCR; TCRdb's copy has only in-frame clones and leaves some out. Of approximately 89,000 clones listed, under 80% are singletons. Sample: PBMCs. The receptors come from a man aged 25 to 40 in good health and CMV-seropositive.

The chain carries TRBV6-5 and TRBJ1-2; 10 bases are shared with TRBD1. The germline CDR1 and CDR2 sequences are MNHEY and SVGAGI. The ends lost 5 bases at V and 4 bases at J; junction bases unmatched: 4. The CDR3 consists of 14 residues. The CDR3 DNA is TGTGCCAGCAGTCGACAGGGGGCCGGCTATGGCTACACCTTC. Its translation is CASSRQGAGYGYTF.

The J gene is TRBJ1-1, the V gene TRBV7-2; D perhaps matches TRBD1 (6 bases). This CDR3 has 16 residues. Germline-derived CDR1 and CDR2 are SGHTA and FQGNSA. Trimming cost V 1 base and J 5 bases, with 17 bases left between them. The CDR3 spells CASSLGWLGAETEAFF. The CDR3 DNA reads TGTGCCAGCAGCTTAGGATGGCTGGGGGCAGAAACTGAAGCTTTCTTT.

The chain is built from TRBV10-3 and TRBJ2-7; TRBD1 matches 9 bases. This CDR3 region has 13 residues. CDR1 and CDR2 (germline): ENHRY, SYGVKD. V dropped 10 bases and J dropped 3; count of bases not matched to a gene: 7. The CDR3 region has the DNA TGTGCCAGCACTCAGACAGGGGGCTACGAGCAGTACTTC. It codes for CASTQTGGYEQYF.

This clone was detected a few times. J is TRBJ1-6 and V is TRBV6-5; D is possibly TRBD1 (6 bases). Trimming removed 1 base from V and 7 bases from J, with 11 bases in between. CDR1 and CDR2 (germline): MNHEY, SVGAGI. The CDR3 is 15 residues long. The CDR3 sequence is CASSYWDTGNSPLHF. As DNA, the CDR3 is TGTGCCAGCAGTTACTGGGACACTGGAAATTCACCCCTCCACTTT.

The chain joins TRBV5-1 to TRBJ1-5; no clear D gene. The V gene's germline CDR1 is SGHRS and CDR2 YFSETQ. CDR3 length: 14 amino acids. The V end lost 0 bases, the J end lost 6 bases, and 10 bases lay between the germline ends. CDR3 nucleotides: TGCGCCAGCAGCTTGGATAGCGGTGGTCAGCCCCAGCATTTT. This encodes CASSLDSGGQPQHF.

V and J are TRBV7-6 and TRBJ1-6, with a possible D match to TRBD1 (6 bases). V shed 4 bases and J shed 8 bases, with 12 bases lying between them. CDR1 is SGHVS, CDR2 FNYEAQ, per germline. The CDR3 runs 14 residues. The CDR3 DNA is TGTGCCAGCAGCTACAGGGAGTTGGATTCACCCCTCCACTTT. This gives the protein CASSYRELDSPLHF.

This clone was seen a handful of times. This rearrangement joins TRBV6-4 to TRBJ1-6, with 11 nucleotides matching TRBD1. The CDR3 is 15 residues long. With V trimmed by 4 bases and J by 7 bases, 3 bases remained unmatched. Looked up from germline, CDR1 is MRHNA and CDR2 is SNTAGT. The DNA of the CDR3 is TGTGCCAGCAGTGCCGGGACAGGGGGAAATTCACCCCTCCACTTT. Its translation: CASSAGTGGNSPLHF.

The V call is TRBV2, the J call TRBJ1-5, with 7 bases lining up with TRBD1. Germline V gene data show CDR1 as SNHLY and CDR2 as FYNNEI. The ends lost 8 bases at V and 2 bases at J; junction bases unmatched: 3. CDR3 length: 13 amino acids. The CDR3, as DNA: TGTGCCAGCCAGGGGGATGGCAATCAGCCCCAGCATTTT. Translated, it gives CASQGDGNQPQHF.

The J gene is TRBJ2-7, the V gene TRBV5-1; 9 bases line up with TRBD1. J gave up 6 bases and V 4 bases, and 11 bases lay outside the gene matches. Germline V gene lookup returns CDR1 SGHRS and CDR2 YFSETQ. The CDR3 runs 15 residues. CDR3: CASSDSTGGSGEQYF. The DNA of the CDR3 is TGCGCCAGCAGCGATTCGACAGGGGGTAGCGGCGAGCAGTACTTC.

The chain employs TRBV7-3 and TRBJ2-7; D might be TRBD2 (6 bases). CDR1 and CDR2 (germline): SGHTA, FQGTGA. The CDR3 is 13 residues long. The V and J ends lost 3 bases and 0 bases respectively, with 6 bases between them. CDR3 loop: CASSLDYSYEQYF. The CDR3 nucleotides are TGTGCCAGCAGCTTGGACTACTCCTACGAGCAGTACTTC.

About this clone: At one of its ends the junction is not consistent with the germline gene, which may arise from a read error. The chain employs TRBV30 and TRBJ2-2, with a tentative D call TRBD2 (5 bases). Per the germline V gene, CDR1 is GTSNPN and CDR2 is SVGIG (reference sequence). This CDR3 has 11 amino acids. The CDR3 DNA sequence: TGTGCCTGGAGTGAGGTCGGGGAACTGTTTTTT. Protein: CAWSEVGELFF. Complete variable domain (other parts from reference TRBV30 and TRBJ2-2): SQTIHQWPATLVQPVGSPLSLECTVEGTSNPNLYWYRQAAGRGLQLLFYSVGIGQISSEVPQNLSASRPQDRQFILSSKKLLLSDSGFYLCAWSEVGELFFGEGSRLTVL.

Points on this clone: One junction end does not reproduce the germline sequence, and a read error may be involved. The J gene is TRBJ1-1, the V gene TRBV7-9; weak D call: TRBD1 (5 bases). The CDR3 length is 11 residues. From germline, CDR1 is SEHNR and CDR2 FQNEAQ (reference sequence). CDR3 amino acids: CSSSLQVEAFF. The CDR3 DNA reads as TGTTCCAGCAGCCTACAGGTTGAAGCTTTCTTT. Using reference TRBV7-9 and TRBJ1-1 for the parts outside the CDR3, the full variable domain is DTGVSQNPRHKITKRGQNVTFRCDPISEHNRLYWYRQTLGQGPEFLTYFQNEAQLEKSRLLSDRFSAERPKGSFSTLEIQRTEQGDSAMYLCSSSLQVEAFFGQGTRLTVV.

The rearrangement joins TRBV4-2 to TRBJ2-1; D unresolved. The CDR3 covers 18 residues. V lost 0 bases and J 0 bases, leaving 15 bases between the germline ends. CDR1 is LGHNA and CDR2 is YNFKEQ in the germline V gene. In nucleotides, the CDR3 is TGTGCCAGCAGCCAAGATACACAGCCCTTCAGCTCCTACAATGAGCAGTTCTTC. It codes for CASSQDTQPFSSYNEQFF.

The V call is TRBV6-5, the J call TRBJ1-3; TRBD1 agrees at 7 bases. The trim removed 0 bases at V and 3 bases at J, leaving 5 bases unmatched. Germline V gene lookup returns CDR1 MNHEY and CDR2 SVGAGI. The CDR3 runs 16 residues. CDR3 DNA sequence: TGTGCCAGCAGTTACTCTGGTTCAGGGGGTGGAAACACCATATATTTT. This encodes CASSYSGSGGGNTIYF.

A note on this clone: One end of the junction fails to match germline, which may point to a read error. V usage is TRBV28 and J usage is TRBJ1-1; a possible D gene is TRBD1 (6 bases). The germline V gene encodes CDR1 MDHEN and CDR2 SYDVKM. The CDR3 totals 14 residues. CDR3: CASSLDRGGVSIIF. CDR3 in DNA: TGTGCCAGCAGTTTAGACAGAGGGGGTGTTTCCATCATCTTT.

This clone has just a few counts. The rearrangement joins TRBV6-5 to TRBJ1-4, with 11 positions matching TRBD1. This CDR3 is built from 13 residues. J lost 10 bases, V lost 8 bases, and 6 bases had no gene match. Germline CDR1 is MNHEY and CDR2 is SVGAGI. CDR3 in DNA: TGTGCCAGCCGTCCGGGACAGGGGGTAAAACTGTTTTTT. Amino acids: CASRPGQGVKLFF.

The CDR3 region is CASSPPGSGNTIYF. The CDR3 nucleotides read TGTGCCAGCAGCCCCCCAGGGTCTGGAAACACCATATATTTT. The V call is TRBV7-9, the J call TRBJ1-3; D is possibly TRBD1 (5 bases). This CDR3 is 14 amino acids long. With 5 bases removed from V and 1 base from J, the gap between germline ends came to 9 bases. CDR1 is SEHNR and CDR2 is FQNEAQ in the germline V gene (reference sequence).

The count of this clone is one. The CDR3 sequence: CASSSLTGNTEAFF. The CDR3 nucleotides are TGTGCCAGCAGTTCGTTGACAGGGAACACTGAAGCTTTCTTT. This chain joins TRBV6-1 and TRBJ1-1; D is perhaps TRBD1 (6 bases). The V end lost 5 bases, the J end lost 1 base, and 11 bases lay between the germline ends. Germline values: CDR1 MNHNS, CDR2 SASEGT. The CDR3 totals 14 residues.

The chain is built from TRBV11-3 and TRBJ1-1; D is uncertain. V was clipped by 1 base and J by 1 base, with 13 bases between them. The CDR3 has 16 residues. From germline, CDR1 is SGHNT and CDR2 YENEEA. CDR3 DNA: TGTGCCAGCAGCTTAGGTGGGATTGAGGGGAACACTGAAGCTTTCTTT. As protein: CASSLGGIEGNTEAFF.